The 20 T cell receptor beta chains given below trace back to one sample, sequenced in a study of control samples from healthy donors and cancer patients. Sequencing was performed with immunoSEQ multiplex PCR; in TCRdb, only in-frame clones are kept and a portion is missing. Found here are some 71,000 clones, 80% to 90% of them singletons; the top ten hold 2% to 2.5%. Specimen: PBMCs. The receptors come from a woman between 45 and 65 years old with head and neck cancer.

This clone has more than one count but fewer than ten. V gene TRBV5-1 combines with J gene TRBJ1-1, with D perhaps matching TRBD1 (6 bases). The germline gives CDR1 SGHRS, CDR2 YFSETQ. The ends were cut back, 3 bases at V and 0 bases at J, with 12 bases in the middle. CDR3 length: 15 residues. The CDR3 is CASSSQGAVNTEAFF. The DNA of the CDR3 is TGCGCCAGCAGCTCACAGGGTGCGGTGAACACTGAAGCTTTCTTT.

This sequence joins TRBV2 and TRBJ1-6; TRBD1 might be the D (5 bases). Deletions cut 4 bases from V and 5 bases from J, with 15 bases between. The CDR3 extends over 16 amino acids. Germline V gene data show CDR1 as SNHLY and CDR2 as FYNNEI. CDR3 sequence: CASSVNRPSNNSPLHF. The CDR3 DNA sequence: TGTGCCAGCAGTGTCAACAGGCCATCGAATAATTCACCCCTCCACTTT.

The J gene is TRBJ2-7, the V gene TRBV7-9; D gene ambiguous. V was shortened by 5 bases and J by 0 bases, with 11 bases between the two germline ends. CDR1 and CDR2 (germline): SEHNR, FQNEAQ (reference sequence). The CDR3 is made up of 14 amino acids. CDR3 in DNA: TGTGCCAGCAGCAAATTACAGAGCTCCTACGAGCAGTACTTC. Protein sequence: CASSKLQSSYEQYF.

V gene TRBV29-1 combines with J gene TRBJ1-1; 8 bases fit TRBD1. The CDR3 runs 15 residues. CDR1 SQVTM and CDR2 ANQGSEA come from the germline V gene. The V segment lost 0 bases and the J segment 7 bases; nucleotides outside the gene matches: 10. The CDR3: CSVEDPQGAQSEAFF. In DNA, the CDR3 is TGCAGCGTTGAAGATCCCCAGGGGGCACAAAGTGAAGCTTTCTTT.

The chain recombines TRBV6-5 with TRBJ2-7, with 8 bases that match TRBD1. With V trimmed by 8 bases and J by 5 bases, 5 bases remained unmatched. This CDR3 spans 12 amino acids. Germline V gene data show CDR1 as MNHEY and CDR2 as SVGAGI. For the CDR3, the DNA is TGTGCCAGCGTGACAGGGGTCCACGAGCAGTACTTC. Encoded protein: CASVTGVHEQYF.

The rearrangement links TRBV7-2 to TRBJ2-1; D is tentatively TRBD1 or TRBD2 (5 bases each). The CDR3 covers 11 residues. Between the trimmed V and J ends, which lost 8 bases and 9 bases, there was a span of 11 bases. Looked up from germline, CDR1 is SGHTA and CDR2 is FQGNSA. The CDR3 region has the DNA TGTGCCAGCGGCTCCGGGGCTGAGCAGTTCTTC. It translates to CASGSGAEQFF.

CDR3 loop: CASSEVRGTYNEQFF. As DNA, the CDR3 is TGTGCCAGCAGTGAAGTGCGGGGGACCTACAATGAGCAGTTCTTC. The rearrangement joins TRBV2 to TRBJ2-1, with 7 positions matching TRBD2. Trimming took 1 base from V and 2 from J; bases not matched to a gene: 2. The CDR3 contains 15 residues. Germline CDR1 and CDR2: SNHLY and FYNNEI.

This sequence joins TRBV6-1 and TRBJ2-1, with D possibly TRBD1 on 6 matching bases. This CDR3 has 14 amino acids. Germline CDR1 and CDR2: MNHNS and SASEGT. The V and J ends lost 2 bases and 6 bases respectively, with 11 bases between them. The CDR3 DNA sequence: TGTGCCAGCAGTGAAAGTAGGGGGTTCAATGAGCAGTTCTTC. As protein: CASSESRGFNEQFF.

This sequence joins TRBV27 and TRBJ2-3; 15 positions match TRBD2. V dropped 7 bases and J dropped 7; count of bases not matched to a gene: 6. Looked up from germline, CDR1 is MNHEY and CDR2 is SMNVEV (reference sequence). CDR3 length: 15 amino acids. This chain's CDR3 is CASTGTSGGFNTQYF. CDR3 nucleotide sequence: TGTGCCAGCACTGGGACTAGCGGGGGGTTTAATACGCAGTATTTT.

V and J are TRBV9 and TRBJ2-6; no definite D call. Trimming stripped 0 bases from V and 0 bases from J, with 4 bases between. This CDR3 has 15 residues. Germline lookup yields CDR1 SGDLS and CDR2 YYNGEE. The CDR3: CASSVGSSGANVLTF. The CDR3 region has the DNA TGTGCCAGCAGCGTAGGCAGCTCTGGGGCCAACGTCCTGACTTTC.

The chain couples TRBV4-2 to TRBJ1-5; possible D gene TRBD1, 5 bases. V was clipped by 4 bases and J by 5 bases, with 18 bases between them. The CDR3 is made up of 16 amino acids. Germline values: CDR1 LGHNA, CDR2 YNFKEQ. CDR3 protein: CASSRDPAIGDQPQHF. The CDR3 DNA follows: TGTGCCAGCAGCCGGGACCCGGCCATAGGAGATCAGCCCCAGCATTTT.

The V gene is TRBV19, the J gene TRBJ2-2; 10 nucleotides match TRBD2. V lost 10 bases to trimming and J lost 0 bases; unmatched junction nucleotides: 17. Germline CDR1 and CDR2: LNHDA and SQIVND (reference sequence). This CDR3 has 19 amino acids. CDR3 sequence reads: CATTYELAGRPSNTGELFF. Here the CDR3 DNA reads TGTGCCACAACGTACGAACTAGCGGGGCGGCCCTCGAACACCGGGGAGCTGTTTTTT.

For the CDR3, the DNA is TGTGCCACCAGACTAGCGGGGGACATGGAGACCCAGTACTTC. Its translation is CATRLAGDMETQYF. The chain recombines TRBV10-3 with TRBJ2-5, with 12 bases lining up with TRBD2. This CDR3 contains 14 residues. With V trimmed by 10 bases and J by 5 bases, 8 bases remained unmatched. CDR1 ENHRY and CDR2 SYGVKD come from the germline V gene.

This rearrangement joins TRBV5-1 to TRBJ1-4; no clear D. The CDR3 totals 16 residues. The germline V gene has CDR1 SGHRS and CDR2 YFSETQ. V gave up 4 bases and J gave up 6 bases, with 19 bases separating them. The CDR3 spells CASSLGDVLNDEKLFF. The DNA of the CDR3 is TGCGCCAGCAGCCTTGGAGATGTCCTAAATGATGAAAAACTGTTTTTT.

This sequence joins TRBV20-1 and TRBJ2-1, with D possibly called TRBD1 or TRBD2 (6 bases each). The CDR3 consists of 11 residues. The ends were cut back, 5 bases at V and 13 bases at J, with 15 bases in the middle. Germline lookup yields CDR1 DFQATT and CDR2 SNEGSKA (reference sequence). The CDR3 loop reads CSAGRGGQQFF. The DNA for the CDR3 is TGCAGTGCTGGCAGAGGGGGGCAACAGTTCTTC.

The rearrangement joins TRBV7-2 to TRBJ2-4; 15 bases are shared with TRBD2. This CDR3 has 18 amino acids. V dropped 3 bases and J dropped 4; count of bases not matched to a gene: 7. CDR1 is SGHTA and CDR2 is FQGNSA in the germline V gene. CDR3 protein: CASSFGLAGGTIKNIQYF. The CDR3 DNA is TGTGCCAGCAGCTTCGGACTAGCGGGGGGGACGATTAAAAACATTCAGTACTTC.

V is TRBV5-6 and J is TRBJ2-3; D possibly corresponds to TRBD1 (7 bases). The CDR3 spans 17 residues. The V gene's germline CDR1 is SGHDT and CDR2 YYEEEE. V was cut by 3 bases and J by 10 bases, with 27 bases left in between. The CDR3 protein is CASSWYDSRGANGAQYF. CDR3 bases: TGTGCCAGCAGCTGGTATGATAGCAGGGGGGCGAATGGGGCGCAGTATTTT.

The chain combines TRBV4-1 with TRBJ2-3; no clear D. Germline-derived CDR1 and CDR2 are MGHRA and YSYEKL. CDR3 length: 12 residues. Between the trimmed V and J ends, which lost 0 bases and 3 bases, there was a span of 1 base. As DNA, the CDR3 is TGCGCCAGCAGCCAAGAGACAGATACGCAGTATTTT. It translates to CASSQETDTQYF.

The gene calls are TRBV5-1 and TRBJ2-1; D is unresolved. V was shortened by 5 bases and J by 1 base, with 10 bases between the two germline ends. Germline V lookup: CDR1 SGHRS, CDR2 YFSETQ. The CDR3 is made up of 14 amino acids. In DNA form, the CDR3 reads TGCGCCAGCAGTTTACAACCGTCCTACAATGAGCAGTTCTTC. Translating gives CASSLQPSYNEQFF. Full variable domain (missing parts from reference TRBV5-1 and TRBJ2-1): KAGVTQTPRYLIKTRGQQVTLSCSPISGHRSVSWYQQTPGQGLQFLFEYFSETQRNKGNFPGRFSGRQFSNSRSEMNVSTLELGDSALYLCASSLQPSYNEQFFGPGTRLTVL.

The chain couples TRBV4-2 to TRBJ2-7, with 9 bases identical to TRBD1. This CDR3 is 16 amino acids long. After removal of 0 bases from V and 1 base from J, the junction contained 4 bases not matched to a gene. Germline V CDR1 and CDR2: LGHNA, YNFKEQ. CDR3 sequence (DNA): TGTGCCAGCAGCCAAGATGAAGGACAGGGGTCCTACGAGCAGTACTTC. Translated: CASSQDEGQGSYEQYF.